Presented here are 26 T cell receptor beta chains from one specimen sequenced in a study of cytomegalovirus exposure and HLA in healthy donors. The study ran its PCR with 60 Vbeta and 13 Jbeta primers. Profiled with immunoSEQ multiplex PCR; TCRdb holds only in-frame clones, not every one. The table records 180,000 or so clones, around 80% of them present only once. The sample taken for sequencing was PBMCs. The source of these receptors is a woman between 40 and 50 years old in good health and CMV-seropositive.

The J gene is TRBJ1-4, the V gene TRBV21-1. TRBV21-1 is reported as a pseudogene. The CDR3 length is 14 residues. This CDR3 reads CASAGGRSLEKLFF. DNA of the CDR3: TGTGCCAGCGCGGGAGGACGCAGCCTTGAAAAACTGTTTTTT.

In this sample, this clone turned up a few times. This chain connects TRBV11-2 to TRBJ2-6; D uncertain. Trimming removed 2 bases from V and 3 bases from J, with 5 bases in between. The germline V gene has CDR1 SGHAT and CDR2 FQNNGV. The CDR3 totals 14 residues. This CDR3 is CASSLSGGANVLTF. In DNA, the CDR3 is TGTGCCAGCAGCTTATCAGGTGGGGCCAACGTCCTGACTTTC.

This chain joins TRBV5-6 and TRBJ2-5, with 11 bases lining up with TRBD1. V shed 3 bases, J shed 4 bases, and the junction held 5 bases outside the gene matches. The CDR3 loop spans 15 amino acids. Germline CDR1 reads SGHDT; CDR2 reads YYEEEE. The CDR3 region is CASSWGTGGTETQYF. The CDR3 DNA sequence: TGTGCCAGCAGCTGGGGGACAGGGGGGACAGAGACCCAGTACTTC.

The V call is TRBV5-1, the J call TRBJ2-6; D remains unclear. Per the germline V gene, CDR1 is SGHRS and CDR2 is YFSETQ. This CDR3 has 14 amino acids. Trimming removed 4 bases at V and 2 bases at J, with 7 bases between. The CDR3 sequence: CASSRGAGANVLTF. In nucleotides, the CDR3 is TGCGCCAGCAGCAGAGGAGCTGGGGCCAACGTCCTGACTTTC.

The chain links TRBV7-2 to TRBJ1-1; TRBD1 agrees at 7 bases. CDR1 SGHTA and CDR2 FQGNSA come from the germline V gene. This CDR3 has 17 amino acids. V lost 5 bases and J lost 4; bases outside the gene matches: 16. As DNA, the CDR3 is TGTGCCAGCAGCCCCAGACAGGGTGGAAGTTGGGGCACTGAAGCTTTCTTT. Its translation: CASSPRQGGSWGTEAFF.

The V gene is TRBV19, the J gene TRBJ2-2; TRBD1 is a possible D gene (6 bases). V dropped 8 bases and J dropped 1 base, with 11 bases sitting between them. This CDR3 is 14 amino acids long. Germline lookup yields CDR1 LNHDA and CDR2 SQIVND (reference sequence). The CDR3 region is CASSQGQNTGELFF. Here the CDR3 DNA reads TGTGCCAGTTCCCAGGGGCAGAACACCGGGGAGCTGTTTTTT.

This clone was seen only once. This sequence joins TRBV4-1 and TRBJ1-1; no firm D call. Germline V gene sequence: CDR1 MGHRA, CDR2 YSYEKL. The CDR3 has 13 residues. V lost 1 base, J lost 3 bases, and 6 bases lay in between. Here the CDR3 DNA reads TGCGCCAGCAGCCAAGTGGCAGACACTGAAGCTTTCTTT. This codes for CASSQVADTEAFF.

The chain carries TRBV7-9 and TRBJ2-1, with 12 bases matching TRBD2. From germline, CDR1 is SEHNR and CDR2 FQNEAQ (reference sequence). V dropped 5 bases and J dropped 5; count of bases not matched to a gene: 4. The CDR3 totals 15 residues. Here the CDR3 reads CASSPRLAGDNEQFF. CDR3 bases: TGTGCCAGCAGCCCAAGACTAGCGGGGGACAATGAGCAGTTCTTC.

J is TRBJ1-2 and V is TRBV30; TRBD1 might be the D (6 bases). Germline loops: CDR1 GTSNPN, CDR2 SVGIG (reference sequence). Trimming took off 0 bases at V and 6 bases at J, with 17 bases between the two ends. The CDR3 contains 15 residues. CDR3 DNA: TGTGCCTGGAGTGTAACAAGCAGGGGCCTCGATGGCTACACCTTC. Protein product: CAWSVTSRGLDGYTF.

This chain connects TRBV5-1 to TRBJ2-5; TRBD1 aligns across 7 bases. Per the germline V gene, CDR1 is SGHRS and CDR2 is YFSETQ. The J segment lost 4 bases and the V segment lost 0 bases, leaving 6 bases of the junction unmatched. The CDR3 covers 15 residues. The CDR3, as DNA: TGCGCCAGCAGCTTGGAGGGGGCCGGGCTAGAGACCCAGTACTTC. Its translation: CASSLEGAGLETQYF.

The chain has TRBV6-5 and TRBJ2-2; 8 bases agree with TRBD1. This CDR3 has 15 residues. In germline, CDR1 is MNHEY, CDR2 SVGAGI. The ends lost 2 bases at V and 7 bases at J; junction bases unmatched: 6. This chain's CDR3 is CASSYIRTGSGELFF. The CDR3 DNA follows: TGTGCCAGCAGTTACATCAGGACAGGGAGCGGGGAGCTGTTTTTT.

This chain uses TRBV11-2 with TRBJ1-4, with D perhaps matching TRBD1 (5 bases). Germline lookup yields CDR1 SGHAT and CDR2 FQNNGV. This CDR3 contains 18 residues. The V end was cut by 1 base, the J end by 7 bases, with 22 bases between. This CDR3 reads CASSLASWQGRPGEKLFF. CDR3 nucleotides: TGTGCCAGCAGCTTAGCGTCGTGGCAGGGAAGACCCGGTGAAAAACTGTTTTTT.

The rearrangement uses TRBV7-2 and TRBJ2-5; 10 bases match TRBD2. In germline, CDR1 is SGHTA, CDR2 FQGNSA. J lost 4 bases, V lost 1 base, and 9 bases had no gene match. The CDR3 has 17 amino acids. The CDR3 sequence is CASSLGLAGVSGETQYF. CDR3 coding DNA: TGTGCCAGCAGCTTAGGGCTAGCGGGAGTAAGTGGAGAGACCCAGTACTTC.

The gene calls are TRBV12-1 and TRBJ2-4; no check of the table's D call, TRBD1, against the DNA was made. TRBV12-1 is a pseudogene locus. CDR3 length equals 16 residues. CDR3 sequence: CASSCGDRVAKNIQYF. CDR3 nucleotides: TGTGCCAGCAGCTGCGGGGACAGAGTAGCCAAAAACATTCAGTACTTC.

The chain joins TRBV30 to TRBJ1-1, with a tentative D call TRBD1 (5 bases). The V end lost 0 bases, the J end lost 8 bases, and 10 bases lay between the germline ends. CDR3 length: 12 amino acids. Germline V gives CDR1 GTSNPN, CDR2 SVGIG (reference sequence). CDR3: CAWSVRPGEAFF. CDR3 nucleotide sequence: TGTGCCTGGAGTGTACGGCCAGGGGAAGCTTTCTTT.

The chain joins TRBV20-1 to TRBJ2-7, with 7 bases lining up with TRBD1. CDR3 length: 11 amino acids. The ends lost 6 bases at V and 4 bases at J; junction bases unmatched: 3. In germline, CDR1 is DFQATT, CDR2 SNEGSKA (reference sequence). The CDR3, as DNA: TGCAGTGCATGGGACAGTTACGAGCAGTACTTC. It encodes CSAWDSYEQYF.

This sequence joins TRBV10-3 and TRBJ1-5; 7 bases fit TRBD1. There are 13 residues in the CDR3. V trimming: 10 bases; J trimming: 3 bases; junction bases outside the gene matches: 6. Germline CDR1 reads ENHRY; CDR2 reads SYGVKD. The CDR3 DNA reads as TGTGCCAGCCAGGGGGTGCTCAATCAGCCCCAGCATTTT. Translation: CASQGVLNQPQHF.

The rearrangement links TRBV25-1 to TRBJ1-2, with 10 bases matching TRBD1. Germline V gene lookup returns CDR1 MGHDK and CDR2 SYGVNS. V was clipped by 6 bases and J by 5 bases; unmatched bases: 18. The CDR3 has 18 amino acids. The DNA for the CDR3 is TGTGCCAGCAGGGGAACCCGGGACAGGGGCCCAGCATCTTATGGCTACACCTTC. The encoded protein is CASRGTRDRGPASYGYTF.

V is TRBV29-1 and J is TRBJ1-1; 7 nucleotides align to TRBD1. The CDR3 has 14 amino acids. Germline V gives CDR1 SQVTM, CDR2 ANQGSEA. V shed 4 bases, J shed 2 bases, and the junction held 7 bases outside the gene matches. The CDR3 DNA reads TGCAGCGTTGGGGGGGACAGAAGAAACACTGAAGCTTTCTTT. Its protein product is CSVGGDRRNTEAFF.

This chain connects TRBV2 to TRBJ1-4; TRBD1 matches 11 bases. CDR1 SNHLY and CDR2 FYNNEI come from the germline V gene. CDR3 length: 13 amino acids. The V segment lost 8 bases and the J segment 7 bases; nucleotides outside the gene matches: 3. The CDR3 bases are TGTGCCAGCGCCGGGACAGGGGGTGAAAAACTGTTTTTT. Protein: CASAGTGGEKLFF. The full variable domain, its missing parts supplied by reference TRBV2 and TRBJ1-4, is EPEVTQTPSHQVTQMGQEVILRCVPISNHLYFYWYRQILGQKVEFLVSFYNNEISEKSEIFDDQFSVERPDGSNFTLKIRSTKLEDSAMYFCASAGTGGEKLFFGSGTQLSVL.

V usage is TRBV10-3 and J usage is TRBJ1-5; D is unresolved. Per the germline V gene, CDR1 is ENHRY and CDR2 is SYGVKD. The V end was cut by 0 bases, the J end by 2 bases, with 8 bases between. The CDR3 covers 15 residues. The CDR3 protein is CAISESGRGNQPQHF. The DNA of the CDR3 is TGTGCCATCAGTGAGTCTGGGAGGGGCAATCAGCCCCAGCATTTT.

Only a few counts were recorded for this clone. At the DNA level, this CDR3 is encoded by other sequences in the same sample as well. The rearrangement links TRBV27 to TRBJ1-5, with D possibly matching TRBD1 (5 bases). Deletions cut 3 bases from V and 4 bases from J, with 7 bases between. Looked up from germline, CDR1 is MNHEY and CDR2 is SMNVEV (reference sequence). The CDR3 is made up of 13 amino acids. CDR3 in DNA: TGTGCCAGCAGTTTTCGGGGGAATCAGCCCCAGCATTTT. Its translation is CASSFRGNQPQHF.

J is TRBJ2-1 and V is TRBV28; possibly TRBD2 for D (6 bases). The germline V and J ends were trimmed by 6 bases and 4 bases, with 16 bases remaining between them. The CDR3 spans 15 residues. Germline V gene lookup returns CDR1 MDHEN and CDR2 SYDVKM. CDR3 in DNA: TGTGCCAGCAGACCGGGACTCAGACCTTACAATGAGCAGTTCTTC. Amino acid sequence: CASRPGLRPYNEQFF.

The chain carries TRBV28 and TRBJ2-1, with 8 bases fitting TRBD2. Unmatched junction bases numbered 8, after V lost 4 bases and J lost 9 bases. The CDR3 loop spans 14 amino acids. CDR1 is MDHEN, CDR2 SYDVKM, per germline. The CDR3 nucleotides read TGTGCCAGCAGTTCCCGAGCGGGAGTGGGTGAGCAGTTCTTC. Translated: CASSSRAGVGEQFF.

This sequence joins TRBV5-1 and TRBJ1-1; TRBD1 agrees at 7 bases. This CDR3 comprises 16 residues. Germline lookup yields CDR1 SGHRS and CDR2 YFSETQ. The ends lost 4 bases at V and 2 bases at J; junction bases unmatched: 11. CDR3 DNA sequence: TGCGCCAGCAGCCCGGGGCGGGACAGCAGTAACACTGAAGCTTTCTTT. Protein product: CASSPGRDSSNTEAFF. The full variable domain, rest sourced from reference TRBV5-1 and TRBJ1-1, is KAGVTQTPRYLIKTRGQQVTLSCSPISGHRSVSWYQQTPGQGLQFLFEYFSETQRNKGNFPGRFSGRQFSNSRSEMNVSTLELGDSALYLCASSPGRDSSNTEAFFGQGTRLTVV.

This sequence joins TRBV4-1 and TRBJ2-1, with 8 bases lining up with TRBD2. Germline assignment: CDR1 MGHRA and CDR2 YSYEKL. The CDR3 is 14 residues long. V dropped 4 bases and J dropped 4; count of bases not matched to a gene: 3. CDR3 protein: CASSPLAGYNEQFF. CDR3 sequence (DNA): TGCGCCAGCAGCCCTTTAGCGGGGTACAATGAGCAGTTCTTC.